This T cell receptor beta chain comes out of a study of OX40 agonist ivuxolimab in advanced cancers. Study in general: All patients had ivuxolimab intravenously every 2 weeks at 0.01 to 10 mg/kg.

Study-level results: Both CD4+ and CD8+ T cell populations in blood had undergone clonal expansion by week 6 at 0.1 to 3.0 mg/kg. Certain nonresponding patients likewise had low normalized T-cell clonal expansion.

As concerns this clone: Antigen: not known.

The assay was immunoSEQ multiplex PCR, and TCRdb's table has in-frame clones only and misses some. This table holds some 130,000 clones, 90% found once. Trimming took 3 bases from V and 2 from J, leaving 7 bases between them. CDR1 and CDR2 from the germline V gene are LNHDA and SQIVND (reference sequence). The CDR3 is 13 amino acids. The rearrangement joins TRBV19 to TRBJ2-5; a possible D gene is TRBD1 (5 bases). This TCR was recovered from an adult with an advanced solid tumor such as melanoma, head and neck, liver or kidney cancer. This specimen was CD4+ or CD8+ T cells sorted from blood, taken in a trial of the OX40 agonist ivuxolimab. In DNA form, the CDR3 reads TGTGCCAGTAGTATGCGACAGCAAGAGACCCAGTACTTC. Protein sequence: CASSMRQQETQYF.